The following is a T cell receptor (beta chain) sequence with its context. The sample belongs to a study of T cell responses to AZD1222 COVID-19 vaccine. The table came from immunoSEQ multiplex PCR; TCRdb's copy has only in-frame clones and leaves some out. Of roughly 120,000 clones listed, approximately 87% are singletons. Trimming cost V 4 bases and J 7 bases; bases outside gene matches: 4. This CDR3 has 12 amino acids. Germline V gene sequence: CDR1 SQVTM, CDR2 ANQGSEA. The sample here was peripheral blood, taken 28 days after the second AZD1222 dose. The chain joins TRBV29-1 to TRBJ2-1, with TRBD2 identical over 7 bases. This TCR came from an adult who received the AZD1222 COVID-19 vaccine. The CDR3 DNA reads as TGCAGCGTTGTTCCAGCGGGGAATGAGCAGTTCTTC. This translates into CSVVPAGNEQFF.